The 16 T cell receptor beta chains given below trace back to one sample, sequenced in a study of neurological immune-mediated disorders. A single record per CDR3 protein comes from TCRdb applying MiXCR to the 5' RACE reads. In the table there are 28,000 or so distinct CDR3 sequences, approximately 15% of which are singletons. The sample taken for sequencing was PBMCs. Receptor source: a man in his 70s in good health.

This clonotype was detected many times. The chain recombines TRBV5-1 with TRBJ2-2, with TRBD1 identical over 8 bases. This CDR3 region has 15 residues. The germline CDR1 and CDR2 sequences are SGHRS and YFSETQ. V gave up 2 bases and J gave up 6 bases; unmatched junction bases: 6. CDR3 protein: CASSLYKTGAGELFF. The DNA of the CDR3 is TGCGCCAGCAGCTTATACAAGACAGGGGCCGGGGAGCTGTTTTTT.

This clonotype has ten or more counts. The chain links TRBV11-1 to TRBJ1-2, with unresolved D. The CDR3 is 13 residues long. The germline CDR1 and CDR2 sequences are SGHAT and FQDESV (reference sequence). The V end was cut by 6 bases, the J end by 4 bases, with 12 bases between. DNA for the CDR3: TGTGCCAGCAGTTCGACCCTACTCTATGGCTACACCTTC. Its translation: CASSSTLLYGYTF.

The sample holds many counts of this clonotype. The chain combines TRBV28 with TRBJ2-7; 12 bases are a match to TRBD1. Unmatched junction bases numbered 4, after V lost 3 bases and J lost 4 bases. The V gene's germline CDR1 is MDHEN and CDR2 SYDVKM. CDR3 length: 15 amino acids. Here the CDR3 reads CASSFLGQGAYEQYF. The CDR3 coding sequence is TGTGCCAGCAGTTTCCTGGGACAGGGGGCGTACGAGCAGTACTTC.

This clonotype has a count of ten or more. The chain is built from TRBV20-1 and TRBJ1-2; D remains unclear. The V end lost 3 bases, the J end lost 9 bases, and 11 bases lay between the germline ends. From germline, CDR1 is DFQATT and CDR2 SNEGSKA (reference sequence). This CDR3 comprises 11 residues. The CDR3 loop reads CSARPGSSYTF. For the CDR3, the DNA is TGCAGTGCTAGGCCAGGCAGTAGCTACACCTTC.

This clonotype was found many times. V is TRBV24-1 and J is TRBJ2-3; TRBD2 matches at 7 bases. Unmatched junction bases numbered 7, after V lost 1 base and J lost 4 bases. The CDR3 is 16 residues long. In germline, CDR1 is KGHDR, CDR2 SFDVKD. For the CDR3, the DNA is TGTGCCACCAGTGATTTTAGTGCAGCGGGGCCAGATACGCAGTATTTT. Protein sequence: CATSDFSAAGPDTQYF.

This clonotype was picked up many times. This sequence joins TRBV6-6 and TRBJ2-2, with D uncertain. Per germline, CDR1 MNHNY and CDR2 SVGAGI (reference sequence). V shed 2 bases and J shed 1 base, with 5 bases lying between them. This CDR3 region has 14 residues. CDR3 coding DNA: TGTGCCAGCAGTTACCCCCAGAACACCGGGGAGCTGTTTTTT. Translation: CASSYPQNTGELFF.

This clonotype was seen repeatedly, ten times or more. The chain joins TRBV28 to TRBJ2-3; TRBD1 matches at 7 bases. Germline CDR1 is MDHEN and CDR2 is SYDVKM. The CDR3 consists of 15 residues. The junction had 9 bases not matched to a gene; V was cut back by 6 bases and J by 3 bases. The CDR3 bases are TGTGCCAGCAGCCCCGACAGGGTACGGACAGATACGCAGTATTTT. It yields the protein CASSPDRVRTDTQYF.

The CDR3 reads CSVGMDLYEQYF. For the CDR3, the DNA is TGCAGCGTTGGAATGGATCTGTACGAGCAGTACTTC. The V gene is TRBV29-1, the J gene TRBJ2-7; D is ambiguous. The CDR3 covers 12 residues. CDR1 and CDR2 (germline): SQVTM, ANQGSEA. The germline V and J ends were trimmed by 4 bases and 4 bases, with 11 bases remaining between them.

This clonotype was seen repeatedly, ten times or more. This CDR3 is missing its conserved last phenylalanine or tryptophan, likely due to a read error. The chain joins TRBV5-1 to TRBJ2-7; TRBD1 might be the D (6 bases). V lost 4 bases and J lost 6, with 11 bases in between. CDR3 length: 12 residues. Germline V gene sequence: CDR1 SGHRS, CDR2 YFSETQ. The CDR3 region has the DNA TGCGCCAGCAGCCGAGGGGGTGCCGAGCAGTACTAC. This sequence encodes CASSRGGAEQYY.

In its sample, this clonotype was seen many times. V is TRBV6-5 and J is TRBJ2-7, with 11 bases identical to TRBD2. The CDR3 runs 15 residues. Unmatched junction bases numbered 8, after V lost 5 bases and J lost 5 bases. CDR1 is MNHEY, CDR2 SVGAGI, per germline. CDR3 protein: CASSLSGGAFHEQYF. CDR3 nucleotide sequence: TGTGCCAGCAGTCTTAGCGGGGGGGCCTTCCACGAGCAGTACTTC.

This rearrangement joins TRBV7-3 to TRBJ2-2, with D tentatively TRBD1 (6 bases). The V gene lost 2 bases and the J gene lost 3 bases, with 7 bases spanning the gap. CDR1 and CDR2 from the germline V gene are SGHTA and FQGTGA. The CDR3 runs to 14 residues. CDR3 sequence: CASSLRTDTGELFF. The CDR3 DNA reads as TGTGCCAGCAGCTTACGGACAGACACCGGGGAGCTGTTTTTT.

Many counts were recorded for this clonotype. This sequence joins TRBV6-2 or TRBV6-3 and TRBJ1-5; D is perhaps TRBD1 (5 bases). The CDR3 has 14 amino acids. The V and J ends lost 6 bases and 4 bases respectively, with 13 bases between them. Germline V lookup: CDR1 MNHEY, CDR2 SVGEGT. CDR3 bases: TGTGCCAGCAGCTACCAGGGAAGGAATCAGCCCCAGCATTTT. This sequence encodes CASSYQGRNQPQHF.

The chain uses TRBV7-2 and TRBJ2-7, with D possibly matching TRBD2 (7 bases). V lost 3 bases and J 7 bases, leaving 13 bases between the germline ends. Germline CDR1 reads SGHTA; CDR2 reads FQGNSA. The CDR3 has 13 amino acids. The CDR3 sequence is CASSLGGPREQYF. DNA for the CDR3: TGTGCCAGCAGCTTGGGGGGGCCTCGGGAGCAGTACTTC.

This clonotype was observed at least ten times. CDR3 sequence (DNA): TGTGCCAGCACCAGGGGATTAGATACGCAGTATTTT. Translated: CASTRGLDTQYF. This sequence joins TRBV7-2 and TRBJ2-3; TRBD1 is a possible D gene (6 bases). The CDR3 extends over 12 amino acids. V was trimmed by 7 bases and J by 5 bases, leaving 10 bases between them. Germline V gives CDR1 SGHTA, CDR2 FQGNSA.

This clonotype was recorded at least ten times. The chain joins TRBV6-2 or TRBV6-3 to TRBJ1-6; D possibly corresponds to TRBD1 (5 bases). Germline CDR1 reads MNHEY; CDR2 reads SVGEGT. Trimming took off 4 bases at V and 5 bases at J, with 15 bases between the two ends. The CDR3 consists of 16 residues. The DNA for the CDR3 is TGTGCCAGCAGTTCCCCGGGGCCAACCGATAATTCACCCCTCCACTTT. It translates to CASSSPGPTDNSPLHF.

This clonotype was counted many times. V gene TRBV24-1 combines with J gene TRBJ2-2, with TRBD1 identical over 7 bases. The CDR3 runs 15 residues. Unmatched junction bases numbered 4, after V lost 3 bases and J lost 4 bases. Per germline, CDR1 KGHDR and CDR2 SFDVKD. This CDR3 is CATSDRTGATGELFF. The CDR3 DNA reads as TGTGCCACCAGTGATCGAACAGGGGCCACCGGGGAGCTGTTTTTT.